This paragraph covers one TCR beta chain sequence. The V gene lost 6 bases and the J gene lost 3 bases, with 14 bases spanning the gap. The V gene's germline CDR1 is SNHLY and CDR2 FYNNEI. The CDR3 consists of 14 residues. This sample was included in a study of blood T cell repertoires in COVID-19. The method was immunoSEQ multiplex PCR; TCRdb's version includes in-frame clones alone and lacks a portion of them. The sample yields some 140,000 clones, around 83% seen once. The chain links TRBV2 to TRBJ1-2; D is perhaps TRBD1 (5 bases). Sequenced material: PBMCs or T cells enriched from blood (not recorded which). The TCR sequence derives from a man younger than 40 who had recovered from COVID-19. The CDR3 nucleotides are TGTGCCAGCAGGGTGGGGACTCGGGACTATGGCTACACCTTC. Its translation is CASRVGTRDYGYTF.